This TCR beta chain was identified during a study of T-cell memory formation after mild COVID-19. Study in general: Largely donor-specific sequence clusters came from a couple of donors.

Germline CDR1 is KGHDR and CDR2 is SFDVKD. The CDR3 sequence is 14 residues long. Trimming cost V 9 bases and J 3 bases; bases outside gene matches: 6. This clonotype has just a few counts. Its cognate antigen is unknown. Whole-study findings and limits: CD4+ contracting clones lay mainly in CM and EM, CD8+ ones in EMRA. From day 15 to 85, contracting clones were balanced between CD4 and CD8, whereas later expanders leaned toward CD4+.

Using constant-segment primers, 5'RACE produced TCR alpha and TCR beta cDNA libraries carrying sample barcodes and UMIs. TCRdb ran MiXCR on the 5' RACE reads and lists one entry per CDR3 protein. This table holds around 130,000 distinct CDR3 sequences, roughly 15% found once. This TCR was sampled from an adult woman who had mild COVID-19 (a few samples of this study predate the infection). Cell type and time point are not known. Sequenced: PBMCs or a T cell subset sorted from them (not recorded which). The gene calls are TRBV24-1 and TRBJ2-1; 8 nucleotides align to TRBD2. CDR3: CATAGGAIYNEQFF. The CDR3 DNA reads as TGTGCCACCGCCGGGGGGGCGATCTACAATGAGCAGTTCTTC.